Given below is one T cell receptor beta chain in context. This specimen comes from a study of blood T cell repertoires in COVID-19. Study as a whole: The study drew acute and convalescent COVID-19 samples from the United States, Italy and Spain. Sources were T cells, B-cell-depleted T cells, or PBMCs; the material itself was cDNA or gDNA.

Methods used by the authors: Reference gene primers were amplified, and this amplification served to estimate nucleated cell counts. TCRdb's table, derived via immunoSEQ multiplex PCR, lists solely in-frame clones and lacks some. The V and J calls and clone size come from that table; D and trimming were worked out from the DNA. The repertoire holds 200,000 to 250,000 clones, with 82% as singletons. V lost 2 bases and J lost 1; bases outside the gene matches: 4. The CDR3 is made up of 15 amino acids. Germline V lookup: CDR1 KGHSH, CDR2 LQKENI. The receptor was derived from an elderly woman with acute or convalescent COVID-19. V gene TRBV18 combines with J gene TRBJ1-1; 7 nucleotides align to TRBD1. Sequenced input: peripheral blood. The chain's CDR3 is CASSPDRAWNTEAFF. The DNA for the CDR3 is TGTGCCAGCTCACCAGACAGGGCTTGGAACACTGAAGCTTTCTTT.